This T cell receptor beta chain was captured by sequencing in a study of blood T cell repertoires in COVID-19. This clone appeared once. The CDR3 totals 12 residues. Germline V CDR1 and CDR2: MNHEY, SMNVEV (reference sequence). Trimming shortened V by 5 bases and J by 4 bases, and 7 bases separated the two germline ends. The data were produced by immunoSEQ multiplex PCR, yet TCRdb's version contains in-frame clones alone and is incomplete. The sample has 250,000 or so clones, around 93% seen once; the top ten hold approximately 2.9%. The chain couples TRBV27 to TRBJ2-3; D is uncertain. The sequencing input was PBMCs or T cells enriched from blood (not recorded which). The sequence derives from a man aged 40-49 years who had been exposed to COVID-19. The CDR3 DNA follows: TGTGCCAGCAGTCCGACACCAGATACGCAGTATTTT. Residues: CASSPTPDTQYF.